The clone carrying this T cell receptor beta chain was seen only a few times. Antigen: not known. Preparation of the TCRbeta library was carried out with unique molecular identifiers. MiXCR, applied by TCRdb to the PCR reads, yields one record per CDR3 protein. Of 610,000 or so distinct CDR3 sequences in the sample, approximately 30% were seen once. This entry is derived from a study of T-cell reconstitution after alpha-beta-depleted transplantation in children. Study results and limitations: Counts and diversity of T cells one year after transplant came mostly from newly produced T cells. For some patients, TCRbeta diversity was high at day 60 because of recipient T cells and thymic progenitors that survived. Alpha-beta T cells about two months after transplant reportedly derived from several hundred expanded graft clones.

Germline CDR1 is KGHDR and CDR2 is SFDVKD. Trimming removed 5 bases at V and 1 base at J, with 10 bases between. CDR3 length equals 14 residues. Sequenced material: PBMCs, taken before TCRalphabeta/CD19-depleted stem cell transplant. J is TRBJ2-5 and V is TRBV24-1; D is possibly TRBD2 (5 bases). The receptor's source is a boy less than two years old with Wiskott-Aldrich syndrome, due to receive a stem cell transplant. The CDR3 region has the DNA TGTGCCACCAGTGCCGGACTCCTCCAAGAGACCCAGTACTTC. This encodes CATSAGLLQETQYF.